This T cell receptor (beta chain) appears in the sequencing data of a study of blood T cell repertoires in COVID-19. In the study overall: Acute and convalescent COVID-19 specimens originated in the United States, Italy and Spain. T cells, B-cell-depleted T cells, or PBMCs supplied cDNA or gDNA.

Before being deemed recovered, Cohort 3 donors had two negative PCRs, clearance, or symptom resolution. Data came from immunoSEQ multiplex PCR; TCRdb stores just in-frame clones and leaves some out. The data show about 200,000 clones, with around 92% seen just once and around 8.9% held by the top ten. V shed 5 bases, J shed 1 base, and the junction held 3 bases outside the gene matches. This CDR3 is built from 15 residues. Looked up from germline, CDR1 is ENHRY and CDR2 is SYGVKD. Sequenced sample: PBMCs or T cells enriched from blood (not recorded which). This TCR came from a woman between 18 and 29 years old who had recovered from COVID-19. The chain employs TRBV10-3 and TRBJ2-3; 10 bases agree with TRBD1. CDR3 DNA: TGTGCCATCAGTCGACAGGGGGCGCGCACAGATACGCAGTATTTT. As protein: CAISRQGARTDTQYF.